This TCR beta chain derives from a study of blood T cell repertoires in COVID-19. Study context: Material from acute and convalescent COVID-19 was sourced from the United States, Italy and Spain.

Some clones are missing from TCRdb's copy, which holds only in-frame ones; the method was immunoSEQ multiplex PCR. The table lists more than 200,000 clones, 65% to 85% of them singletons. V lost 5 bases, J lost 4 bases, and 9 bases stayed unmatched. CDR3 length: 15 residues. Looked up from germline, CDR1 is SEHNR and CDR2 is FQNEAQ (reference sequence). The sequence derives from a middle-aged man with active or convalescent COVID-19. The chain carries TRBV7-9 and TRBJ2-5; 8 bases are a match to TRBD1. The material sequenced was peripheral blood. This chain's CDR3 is CASSGRGRGGETQYF. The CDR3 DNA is TGTGCCAGCAGCGGCAGGGGGCGCGGAGGAGAGACCCAGTACTTC.